The 29 T cell receptor beta chains in this list originate from one sample, sequenced in a study of T cells in Graves' hyperthyroidism and ophthalmopathy. Amplification of TCR beta CDR3 regions was performed using RNA transcripts as template. Researchers ran a first-round RT-PCR on the TCR CDR3 using the HTBI primer set. TCRdb ran MiXCR on the multiplex PCR reads and lists one entry per CDR3 protein. The data show roughly 660,000 distinct CDR3 sequences, 17% seen once. Sequenced material: blood. The receptor set was obtained from a man between 50 and 59 years old with Graves' hyperthyroidism.

The CDR3 sequence: CASSLAQGGEQYF. The CDR3 nucleotides are TGTGCCAGCAGCTTAGCTCAGGGGGGCGAGCAGTACTTC. The J gene is TRBJ2-7, the V gene TRBV7-6; TRBD1 is a possible D gene (7 bases). CDR1 is SGHVS and CDR2 is FNYEAQ in the germline V gene. This CDR3 is 13 amino acids long. The V end lost 0 bases, the J end lost 6 bases, and 9 bases lay between the germline ends.

This clonotype was observed at least ten times. The chain employs TRBV2 and TRBJ2-7; 10 nucleotides align to TRBD1. The germline V gene has CDR1 SNHLY and CDR2 FYNNEI. CDR3 length: 14 residues. V shed 1 base, J shed 7 bases, and the junction held 4 bases outside the gene matches. The CDR3 reads CASSEGQGAREQYF. Here the CDR3 DNA reads TGTGCCAGCAGTGAAGGACAGGGGGCGAGGGAGCAGTACTTC.

On this clonotype: Just one base apart from a much larger clone, this may be a read error. The genes are TRBV28 and TRBJ1-2; D is perhaps TRBD1 (5 bases). Trimming removed 7 bases from V and 9 bases from J, with 15 bases in between. The CDR3 is 12 amino acids. Per germline, CDR1 MDHEN and CDR2 SYDVKM. The CDR3 here is CASTRTRNSYTF. The DNA for the CDR3 is TGTGCCAGCACCAGGACAAGGAATAGCTACACCTTC.

This rearrangement joins TRBV4-1 to TRBJ1-5; a possible D gene is TRBD1 (5 bases). This CDR3 has 17 amino acids. Trimming removed 0 bases from V and 1 base from J, with 13 bases in between. CDR1 and CDR2 from the germline V gene are MGHRA and YSYEKL. The CDR3 sequence: CASSQDGSGRSNQPQHF. CDR3 sequence (DNA): TGCGCCAGCAGCCAAGATGGGTCAGGGCGCAGCAATCAGCCCCAGCATTTT.

Many counts were recorded for this clonotype. The chain combines TRBV9 with TRBJ1-1; D remains unclear. The CDR3 loop spans 13 amino acids. The V gene's germline CDR1 is SGDLS and CDR2 YYNGEE. V gave up 0 bases and J gave up 1 base, with 4 bases separating them. CDR3 DNA sequence: TGTGCCAGCAGCGTAGAGGAGAACACTGAAGCTTTCTTT. As protein: CASSVEENTEAFF. Full variable domain (remainder filled in from reference TRBV9 and TRBJ1-1): DSGVTQTPKHLITATGQRVTLRCSPRSGDLSVYWYQQSLDQGLQFLIQYYNGEERAKGNILERFSAQQFPDLHSELNLSSLELGDSALYFCASSVEENTEAFFGQGTRLTVV.

The chain uses TRBV18 and TRBJ2-3; 10 bases are shared with TRBD2. This CDR3 contains 16 residues. Germline V gene lookup returns CDR1 KGHSH and CDR2 LQKENI. The V gene end was trimmed by 3 bases and the J gene end by 2 bases; junction bases not matched to a gene: 5. CDR3 sequence reads: CASSPGLAAITDTQYF. The CDR3 DNA reads as TGTGCCAGCTCACCTGGACTAGCGGCCATCACAGATACGCAGTATTTT.

This clonotype was recorded many times. The chain employs TRBV27 and TRBJ1-2; 10 positions agree with TRBD1. The germline gives CDR1 MNHEY, CDR2 SMNVEV (reference sequence). V dropped 8 bases and J dropped 6; count of bases not matched to a gene: 12. CDR3 length: 15 amino acids. CDR3 DNA: TGTGCCAGCGGAACCGGGACAGGGGAGAGAAATGGCTACACCTTC. This codes for CASGTGTGERNGYTF.

A single count supports this clonotype. V gene TRBV6-2 or TRBV6-3 combines with J gene TRBJ2-7; the D is unclear. V gave up 0 bases and J gave up 2 bases, with 11 bases separating them. The CDR3 covers 15 residues. Germline-derived CDR1 and CDR2 are MNHEY and SVGEGT. The CDR3 bases are TGTGCCAGCAGTTACTCGAATCCGGTAACCTACGAGCAGTACTTC. Amino acid sequence: CASSYSNPVTYEQYF.

The chain combines TRBV5-1 with TRBJ2-7; 7 nucleotides align to TRBD2. CDR3 length: 14 residues. Germline values: CDR1 SGHRS, CDR2 YFSETQ. V shed 0 bases, J shed 6 bases, and the junction held 6 bases outside the gene matches. Here the CDR3 reads CASSLEVREFEQYF. The CDR3 nucleotides read TGCGCCAGCAGCTTGGAAGTGCGGGAGTTCGAGCAGTACTTC. Filled out from reference TRBV5-1 and TRBJ2-7, the complete variable domain reads KAGVTQTPRYLIKTRGQQVTLSCSPISGHRSVSWYQQTPGQGLQFLFEYFSETQRNKGNFPGRFSGRQFSNSRSEMNVSTLELGDSALYLCASSLEVREFEQYFGPGTRLTVT.

A remark on this clonotype: A much larger clone lies a single base off, so this may be a read error. This chain links TRBV7-2 with TRBJ2-3; D remains ambiguous. This CDR3 is 12 amino acids long. V dropped 8 bases and J dropped 2 bases, with 8 bases sitting between them. Germline V gene data show CDR1 as SGHTA and CDR2 as FQGNSA. CDR3 region: CASGKTTDTQYF. CDR3 nucleotide sequence: TGTGCCAGCGGGAAGACCACAGATACGCAGTATTTT.

This clonotype was counted at least ten times. The rearrangement joins TRBV2 to TRBJ2-3; possibly TRBD1 or TRBD2 for D (5 bases each). Germline-derived CDR1 and CDR2 are SNHLY and FYNNEI. Trimming shortened V by 7 bases and J by 2 bases, and 13 bases separated the two germline ends. This CDR3 is 14 amino acids long. The CDR3 nucleotides read TGTGCCAGCATTGAGGGACGCCTCACAGATACGCAGTATTTT. This codes for CASIEGRLTDTQYF.

There are a few counts of this clonotype. The chain has TRBV19 and TRBJ2-7; D is undetermined. This CDR3 spans 13 amino acids. Trimming removed 5 bases at V and 7 bases at J, with 15 bases between. Per the germline V gene, CDR1 is LNHDA and CDR2 is SQIVND (reference sequence). The CDR3 is CASSVEPQGEQYF. In DNA, the CDR3 is TGTGCCAGTAGTGTGGAGCCCCAAGGGGAGCAGTACTTC.

Concerning this clonotype: A much larger clone sits a single nucleotide away, making a read error possible. The chain carries TRBV18 and TRBJ1-2, with 7 bases that match TRBD1. The CDR3 runs 13 residues. Germline V CDR1 and CDR2: KGHSH, LQKENI. The CDR3 here is CASPPDRVHGYTF. The CDR3 coding sequence is TGTGCCAGCCCACCCGACAGGGTACACGGCTACACCTTC.

This clonotype was seen at least ten times. The CDR3 spells CASSGSGPNTGELFF. The CDR3, as DNA: TGTGCCAGCAGTGGATCCGGGCCTAACACCGGGGAGCTGTTTTTT. J is TRBJ2-2 and V is TRBV6-1; no clear D. The V gene's germline CDR1 is MNHNS and CDR2 SASEGT. The CDR3 totals 15 residues. The V end was cut by 4 bases, the J end by 2 bases, with 11 bases between.

V usage is TRBV15 and J usage is TRBJ2-1, with 10 positions matching TRBD2. There are 17 residues in the CDR3. Germline trimming cut 0 bases from V and 7 bases from J; bases unmatched to any gene: 9. Germline V CDR1 and CDR2: LNHNV, YYDKDF (reference sequence). This CDR3 reads CATSRDRKLAGRNEQFF. The CDR3 DNA follows: TGTGCCACCAGCAGAGATCGGAAACTAGCGGGAAGGAATGAGCAGTTCTTC. The complete variable domain, with remaining parts taken from reference TRBV15 and TRBJ2-1, reads DAMVIQNPRYQVTQFGKPVTLSCSQTLNHNVMYWYQQKSSQAPKLLFHYYDKDFNNEADTPDNFQSRRPNTSFCFLDIRSPGLGDTAMYLCATSRDRKLAGRNEQFFGPGTRLTVL.

The table lists this clonotype with many counts. This rearrangement joins TRBV5-5 to TRBJ2-7, with 11 bases lining up with TRBD2. The length of the CDR3 is 16 residues. V was pared by 0 bases and J by 4 bases, with 6 bases of the junction left unmatched. Looked up from germline, CDR1 is SGHKS and CDR2 is YYEKEE (reference sequence). CDR3 amino acids: CASSLAASGRQYEQYF. The CDR3 DNA reads TGTGCCAGCAGCTTGGCGGCTAGCGGGAGGCAGTACGAGCAGTACTTC.

The DNA for the CDR3 is TGTGCCAGCAGTTTACTGAATGAAGCTTTCTTT. It specifies CASSLLNEAFF. The chain couples TRBV28 to TRBJ1-1; D not resolved. CDR1 and CDR2 from the germline V gene are MDHEN and SYDVKM. There are 11 residues in the CDR3. The V gene lost 2 bases and the J gene lost 7 bases, with 5 bases spanning the gap.

This clonotype was detected only a few times. This rearrangement joins TRBV19 to TRBJ2-4; TRBD2 aligns across 8 bases. J was trimmed by 3 bases and V by 3 bases; bases with no gene match: 16. The CDR3 is made up of 19 amino acids. In germline, CDR1 is LNHDA, CDR2 SQIVND (reference sequence). The CDR3, as DNA: TGTGCCAGTAGTATTGGTACTAGCGGAAAAGAGGTCGGCAAAAACATTCAGTACTTC. It encodes CASSIGTSGKEVGKNIQYF.

This clonotype has a count of ten or more. One junction end disagrees with the germline gene, perhaps due to a read error. The rearrangement uses TRBV7-7 and TRBJ2-7; D is uncertain. The CDR3 is 13 residues long. In germline, CDR1 is SSHAT, CDR2 FNYEAQ (reference sequence). CDR3: CASSVGKTYEQYF. The DNA for the CDR3 is TGTGCTAGCAGCGTGGGGAAAACCTACGAGCAGTACTTC.

The chain combines TRBV7-2 with TRBJ2-3; maybe TRBD2 (6 bases). Germline-derived CDR1 and CDR2 are SGHTA and FQGNSA. The germline V and J ends were trimmed by 1 base and 3 bases, with 14 bases remaining between them. The CDR3 length is 16 residues. CDR3 sequence reads: CASSLGFAGNTDTQYF. CDR3 DNA sequence: TGTGCCAGCAGCTTAGGGTTCGCGGGAAATACAGATACGCAGTATTTT.

This clonotype was observed a handful of times. The CDR3 sequence: CASSLVSGTGRYEQYF. The CDR3 nucleotides read TGTGCCAGCAGCTTAGTTAGTGGGACAGGGCGGTACGAGCAGTACTTC. This rearrangement joins TRBV13 to TRBJ2-7; 9 positions match TRBD1. V was pared by 1 base and J by 4 bases, with 8 bases of the junction left unmatched. The CDR3 is made up of 16 amino acids. Germline V lookup: CDR1 PRHDT, CDR2 FYEKMQ (reference sequence).

There are many counts of this clonotype. This rearrangement joins TRBV27 to TRBJ2-3; 11 bases line up with TRBD1. This CDR3 comprises 15 residues. Looked up from germline, CDR1 is MNHEY and CDR2 is SMNVEV (reference sequence). V shed 0 bases and J 9 bases; nucleotides not matched to a gene: 5. The CDR3 coding sequence is TGTGCCAGCAGTTTATCGGGGACAGGGGGTGGGACGCAGTATTTT. Amino acid sequence: CASSLSGTGGGTQYF.

The J gene is TRBJ1-1, the V gene TRBV3-1, with a tentative D call TRBD1 (5 bases). Trimming shortened V by 1 base and J by 10 bases, and 16 bases separated the two germline ends. Germline assignment: CDR1 LGHDT and CDR2 YNNKEL (reference sequence). This CDR3 region has 14 residues. The CDR3 coding sequence is TGTGCCAGCAGCCAAGTCGCAGGGAAGAATGGAGCTTTCTTT. Protein: CASSQVAGKNGAFF.

V is TRBV25-1 and J is TRBJ2-3; 16 bases are shared with TRBD2. The CDR3 sequence is 17 residues long. In germline, CDR1 is MGHDK, CDR2 SYGVNS. The V gene end was trimmed by 6 bases and the J gene end by 3 bases; junction bases not matched to a gene: 6. DNA of the CDR3: TGTGCCAGCAGGGGGACTAGCGGGAGGGATGTAACAGATACGCAGTATTTT. Translating gives CASRGTSGRDVTDTQYF.

The table lists this clonotype with a few counts. It may be a read error: a sequence one base away is much more abundant. The genes are TRBV12-3 or TRBV12-4 and TRBJ2-1; 8 positions agree with TRBD2. The CDR3 extends over 16 amino acids. The CDR3 region is CTSSLPPREGGNEQFF. The CDR3 DNA sequence: TGTACCAGCAGCCTTCCCCCACGGGAGGGCGGGAATGAGCAGTTCTTC.

In this sample, this clonotype turned up many times. The J gene is TRBJ2-7, the V gene TRBV10-3; no clear D gene. There are 12 residues in the CDR3. V lost 3 bases and J 5 bases, leaving 8 bases between the germline ends. The germline V gene encodes CDR1 ENHRY and CDR2 SYGVKD. This chain's CDR3 is CAISETTDEQYF. The CDR3 DNA sequence: TGTGCCATCAGTGAAACCACCGACGAGCAGTACTTC.

This clonotype was recorded many times. The rearrangement joins TRBV11-2 to TRBJ2-2; no clear D. The V end was cut by 4 bases, the J end by 2 bases, with 11 bases between. This CDR3 contains 15 residues. CDR1 is SGHAT and CDR2 is FQNNGV in the germline V gene. The CDR3 DNA reads TGTGCCAGCAGCTCCCTACCCCGTAACACCGGGGAGCTGTTTTTT. Protein: CASSSLPRNTGELFF.

The V gene is TRBV6-1, the J gene TRBJ2-6; 8 bases map to TRBD1. After removal of 7 bases from V and 4 bases from J, the junction contained 15 bases not matched to a gene. Germline CDR1 and CDR2: MNHNS and SASEGT. CDR3 size: 18 residues. In DNA form, the CDR3 reads TGTGCCAGCACCAGACATCGAGGACAGGGATCAGGGGCCAACGTCCTGACTTTC. Residues: CASTRHRGQGSGANVLTF.

The rearrangement links TRBV7-3 to TRBJ2-1; 13 nucleotides align to TRBD2. V lost 0 bases, J lost 8 bases, and 4 bases stayed unmatched. In germline, CDR1 is SGHTA, CDR2 FQGTGA. This CDR3 contains 16 residues. The CDR3 loop is CASSLTGLAGVYEQFF. The CDR3 region has the DNA TGTGCCAGCAGCTTAACTGGACTAGCGGGAGTTTATGAGCAGTTCTTC.